These 20 T cell receptor beta chains originate from one sample sequenced in a study of CD8+ T cells in alopecia areata. cDNA reverse transcribed from extracted RNA served as the sequencing template. Clones were sequenced by immunoSEQ multiplex PCR, and TCRdb holds only the in-frame ones, with some missing. The sample lists around 80,000 clones, just over 50% seen once, with around 5.7% in the top ten. The sequenced material came from NKG2D-high CD8+ T cells sorted from blood. The source is a human donor with alopecia areata.

CDR3: CSVVRGAEGTQYF. As DNA, the CDR3 is TGCAGCGTTGTGAGGGGGGCGGAGGGGACCCAGTACTTC. The genes are TRBV29-1 and TRBJ2-5, with D possibly being TRBD1 or TRBD2 (6 bases each). The V end was cut by 4 bases, the J end by 7 bases, with 16 bases between. The CDR3 contains 13 residues. Germline CDR1 and CDR2: SQVTM and ANQGSEA.

The V call is TRBV18, the J call TRBJ2-1; D uncertain. CDR3 size: 12 residues. Germline-derived CDR1 and CDR2 are KGHSH and LQKENI. The V and J ends lost 1 base and 5 bases respectively, with 3 bases between them. CDR3 nucleotide sequence: TGTGCCAGCTCACCACGGGACAATGAGCAGTTCTTC. This translates into CASSPRDNEQFF.

This rearrangement joins TRBV28 to TRBJ2-5; no clear D. The length of the CDR3 is 11 residues. V lost 5 bases, J lost 10 bases, and 11 bases lay in between. Germline V CDR1 and CDR2: MDHEN, SYDVKM. CDR3 region: CASSRSWDQYF. The DNA of the CDR3 is TGTGCCAGCAGTCGGTCGTGGGACCAGTACTTC.

The J gene is TRBJ1-5, the V gene TRBV28, with D possibly being TRBD1 (6 bases). The CDR3 contains 15 residues. The V end was cut by 5 bases, the J end by 1 base, with 12 bases between. Germline V CDR1 and CDR2: MDHEN, SYDVKM. CDR3 sequence: CASSPRDISNQPQHF. CDR3 coding DNA: TGTGCCAGCAGTCCCCGGGACATCAGCAATCAGCCCCAGCATTTT.

The gene calls are TRBV14 and TRBJ2-3; tentative D call: TRBD2 (5 bases). The CDR3 consists of 16 residues. Germline CDR1 is SGHDN and CDR2 is FVKESK. V was clipped by 0 bases and J by 4 bases, with 14 bases between them. The CDR3, as DNA: TGTGCCAGCAGCCAAGAAGCCAGCGGCGCGTCAGATACGCAGTATTTT. Its translation: CASSQEASGASDTQYF. Full variable domain (rest looked up from reference TRBV14 and TRBJ2-3): EAGVTQFPSHSVIEKGQTVTLRCDPISGHDNLYWYRRVMGKEIKFLLHFVKESKQDESGMPNNRFLAERTGGTYSTLKVQPAELEDSGVYFCASSQEASGASDTQYFGPGTRLTVL.

This CDR3 is CASSLNNFGTKAYEQYF. Here the CDR3 DNA reads TGTGCCAGCAGCTTGAACAACTTCGGGACAAAAGCCTACGAGCAGTACTTC. The chain links TRBV5-4 to TRBJ2-7, with D tentatively TRBD1 (6 bases). Germline V gene lookup returns CDR1 SGHNT and CDR2 YYREEE (reference sequence). The CDR3 consists of 17 residues. Trimming stripped 1 base from V and 2 bases from J, with 19 bases between.

The gene calls are TRBV5-1 and TRBJ2-7; TRBD1 agrees at 9 bases. This CDR3 is built from 17 residues. Germline lookup yields CDR1 SGHRS and CDR2 YFSETQ. The V and J ends lost 2 bases and 0 bases, in that order; junction bases with no gene match: 9. CDR3 nucleotides: TGCGCCAGCAGCTTCGTGCCCCGGGACAGGGTCTCCTACGAGCAGTACTTC. It codes for CASSFVPRDRVSYEQYF.

This chain joins TRBV27 and TRBJ1-5, with 7 bases fitting TRBD1. This CDR3 is 16 amino acids long. J was trimmed by 3 bases and V by 5 bases; bases with no gene match: 10. Germline V gene lookup returns CDR1 MNHEY and CDR2 SMNVEV (reference sequence). CDR3 protein: CASSVDRDGANQPQHF. Written as DNA, the CDR3 is TGTGCCAGCAGTGTAGACAGGGATGGGGCCAATCAGCCCCAGCATTTT.

The chain carries TRBV2 and TRBJ1-1; weak D call: TRBD1 (5 bases). Trimming shortened V by 9 bases and J by 6 bases, and 11 bases separated the two germline ends. The CDR3 is made up of 11 amino acids. Germline V gene data show CDR1 as SNHLY and CDR2 as FYNNEI. The DNA for the CDR3 is TGTGCCAGTTACGGGGGTTCTGAAGCTTTCTTT. Encoded protein: CASYGGSEAFF.

The sample holds a few counts of this clone. This rearrangement joins TRBV28 to TRBJ1-6; D uncertain. Germline lookup yields CDR1 MDHEN and CDR2 SYDVKM. Trimming took off 5 bases at V and 7 bases at J, with 9 bases between the two ends. The CDR3 spans 13 residues. The CDR3 reads CASSPSPNSPLHF. CDR3 DNA: TGTGCCAGCAGTCCCTCCCCCAATTCACCCCTCCACTTT.

The chain couples TRBV5-4 to TRBJ2-3; TRBD2 matches 11 bases. The CDR3 contains 19 residues. Germline-derived CDR1 and CDR2 are SGHNT and YYREEE (reference sequence). V dropped 0 bases and J dropped 3; count of bases not matched to a gene: 12. The CDR3 spells CASSLDLLAGERGTDTQYF. The CDR3 nucleotides are TGTGCCAGCAGCTTGGATTTACTAGCGGGAGAGAGAGGGACAGATACGCAGTATTTT. Using reference TRBV5-4 and TRBJ2-3 for the parts outside the CDR3, the full variable domain is ETGVTQSPTHLIKTRGQQVTLRCSSQSGHNTVSWYQQALGQGPQFIFQYYREEENGRGNFPPRFSGLQFPNYSSELNVNALELDDSALYLCASSLDLLAGERGTDTQYFGPGTRLTVL.

This chain links TRBV4-3 with TRBJ2-1; possible D gene TRBD1, 5 bases. CDR1 and CDR2 from the germline V gene are LGHNA and YSLEER. This CDR3 comprises 15 residues. V gave up 3 bases and J gave up 0 bases, with 9 bases separating them. CDR3 sequence (DNA): TGCGCCAGCAGCCAGGGGCTGAGCTCCTACAATGAGCAGTTCTTC. Its translation: CASSQGLSSYNEQFF.

This chain joins TRBV29-1 and TRBJ1-2; the match to TRBD1 covers 8 bases. The V and J ends lost 6 bases and 7 bases, in that order; junction bases with no gene match: 16. This CDR3 has 15 residues. The germline V gene has CDR1 SQVTM and CDR2 ANQGSEA. CDR3: CSVVTSGTGMGGYTF. In nucleotides, the CDR3 is TGCAGCGTAGTAACTTCCGGGACAGGAATGGGTGGCTACACCTTC.

This chain joins TRBV7-6 and TRBJ2-2; D is undetermined. The length of the CDR3 is 13 residues. Germline V gene lookup returns CDR1 SGHVS and CDR2 FNYEAQ. V lost 5 bases and J 7 bases, leaving 11 bases between the germline ends. The CDR3 DNA reads TGTGCCAGCAGCCTAGGCATGGGCGGGGAGCTGTTTTTT. Translating it yields CASSLGMGGELFF.

This clone was counted between two and nine times. The V gene is TRBV25-1, the J gene TRBJ2-7; 7 bases map to TRBD1. CDR3 length: 14 residues. Germline CDR1 reads MGHDK; CDR2 reads SYGVNS. V dropped 8 bases and J dropped 4; count of bases not matched to a gene: 11. The CDR3 spells CASRGEGARYEQYF. The CDR3 region has the DNA TGTGCCAGCCGCGGCGAGGGGGCCAGGTACGAGCAGTACTTC.

This chain uses TRBV5-1 with TRBJ2-7, with D perhaps matching TRBD1 (6 bases). CDR1 and CDR2 from the germline V gene are SGHRS and YFSETQ. The CDR3 contains 14 residues. With 1 base removed from V and 6 bases from J, the gap between germline ends came to 14 bases. CDR3 DNA: TGCGCCAGCAGCTTGAGGGGGAGTCCGTTCGAGCAGTACTTC. Encoded protein: CASSLRGSPFEQYF.

This clone was detected only a few times. This chain links TRBV13 with TRBJ1-4, with D possibly being TRBD1 (5 bases). Germline values: CDR1 PRHDT, CDR2 FYEKMQ (reference sequence). The CDR3 spans 17 residues. Between the trimmed V and J ends, which lost 4 bases and 0 bases, there was a span of 15 bases. CDR3 amino acids: CASSSKDTPATNEKLFF. The DNA of the CDR3 is TGTGCCAGCAGCTCCAAGGACACACCTGCAACTAATGAAAAACTGTTTTTT. Full variable domain (missing parts from reference TRBV13 and TRBJ1-4): AAGVIQSPRHLIKEKRETATLKCYPIPRHDTVYWYQQGPGQDPQFLISFYEKMQSDKGSIPDRFSAQQFSDYHSELNMSSLELGDSALYFCASSSKDTPATNEKLFFGSGTQLSVL.

The chain has TRBV28 and TRBJ1-4, with no clear D. In germline, CDR1 is MDHEN, CDR2 SYDVKM. Trimming removed 7 bases at V and 6 bases at J, with 12 bases between. The CDR3 covers 13 residues. For the CDR3, the DNA is TGTGCCAGCACCTCGCGGGTCGATGAAAAACTGTTTTTT. It encodes CASTSRVDEKLFF.

This clone came up a few times. The rearrangement uses TRBV29-1 and TRBJ2-7, with D perhaps given as TRBD1 or TRBD2 (5 bases each). CDR1 and CDR2 (germline): SQVTM, ANQGSEA. V shed 6 bases and J shed 4 bases, with 25 bases lying between them. This CDR3 is built from 16 residues. The CDR3 region has the DNA TGCAGCGTCTTGAATCCTGGGACCACTATCTCTTACGAGCAGTACTTC. It translates to CSVLNPGTTISYEQYF.

The V call is TRBV5-6, the J call TRBJ1-2; D perhaps matches TRBD1 (5 bases). The V gene lost 0 bases and the J gene lost 4 bases, with 10 bases spanning the gap. CDR3 length: 14 residues. Per germline, CDR1 SGHDT and CDR2 YYEEEE. The CDR3 spells CASSLGQTSYGYTF. The CDR3 region has the DNA TGTGCCAGCAGCTTGGGACAGACTTCCTATGGCTACACCTTC.